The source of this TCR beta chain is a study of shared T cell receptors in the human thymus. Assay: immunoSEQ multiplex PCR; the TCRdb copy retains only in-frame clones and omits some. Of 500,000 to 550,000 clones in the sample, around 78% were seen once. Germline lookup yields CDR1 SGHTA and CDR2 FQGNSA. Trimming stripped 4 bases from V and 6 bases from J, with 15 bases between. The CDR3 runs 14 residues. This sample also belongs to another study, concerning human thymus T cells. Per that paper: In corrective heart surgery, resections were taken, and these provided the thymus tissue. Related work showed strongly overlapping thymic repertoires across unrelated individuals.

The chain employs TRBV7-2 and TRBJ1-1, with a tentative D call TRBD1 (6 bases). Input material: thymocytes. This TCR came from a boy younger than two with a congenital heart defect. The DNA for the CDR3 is TGTGCCAGCAGCTCCTGGCAGGGGCACCCTGAAGCTTTCTTT. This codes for CASSSWQGHPEAFF.